A selection of T cell receptor beta chains follows, all from one sample in a study of Graves' ophthalmopathy and Graves' hyperthyroidism. TCRdb re-derived calls from the multiplex PCR reads in MiXCR, one entry per CDR3 protein. This table holds about 740,000 distinct CDR3 sequences, roughly 40% found once. Sequenced: peripheral blood. These receptor sequences come from an adult man with Graves' ophthalmopathy. The conserved cysteine and the conserved F or W are not part of the CDR3 here. Fields, in order: J gene, V gene, CDR3 protein.

J gene: TRBJ2-5
V gene: TRBV7-6
CDR3 protein: ASSSYGETQY

J gene: TRBJ1-5
V gene: TRBV10-3
CDR3 protein: ASSSRQDNQPQH

J gene: TRBJ2-7
V gene: TRBV7-9
CDR3 protein: ASADSSYEQY

J gene: TRBJ2-2
V gene: TRBV7-9
CDR3 protein: ASSPWGAGELF

J gene: TRBJ1-6
V gene: TRBV20-1
CDR3 protein: SASHEYLNSPLH

J gene: TRBJ1-4
V gene: TRBV10-2
CDR3 protein: ASSEIDRNEKLF

J gene: TRBJ1-1
V gene: TRBV19
CDR3 protein: ASSAQGRVTEAF

J gene: TRBJ1-1
V gene: TRBV10-3
CDR3 protein: ASSDGDLMNTEAF

J gene: TRBJ2-7
V gene: TRBV29-1
CDR3 protein: SVEVAGGGTGSSYEQY

J gene: TRBJ1-3
V gene: TRBV6-5
CDR3 protein: ASSYSQIAPHGNTIY

J gene: TRBJ1-5
V gene: TRBV24-1
CDR3 protein: ASTHEGQSNQPQH

J gene: TRBJ2-7
V gene: TRBV20-1
CDR3 protein: SARSDRFSYEQY

J gene: TRBJ1-5
V gene: TRBV11-2
CDR3 protein: ASSLNSGQPQH

J gene: TRBJ1-1
V gene: TRBV10-3
CDR3 protein: ASSYEGNTEAF

J gene: TRBJ1-6
V gene: TRBV5-1
CDR3 protein: ASSLDTQQGSPLH

J gene: TRBJ1-4
V gene: TRBV6-6
CDR3 protein: ATLYPTEKLF

J gene: TRBJ1-4
V gene: TRBV12-3/TRBV12-4
CDR3 protein: ASTKRKRGKKLF

J gene: TRBJ1-6
V gene: TRBV20-1
CDR3 protein: SAREPGQGVGSPLH

J gene: TRBJ1-4
V gene: TRBV19
CDR3 protein: ASNSVGTGTEKLF

J gene: TRBJ2-2
V gene: TRBV29-1
CDR3 protein: SVEGTGMRTGELF

J gene: TRBJ2-5
V gene: TRBV5-1
CDR3 protein: ASSLKDSKETQY

J gene: TRBJ1-1
V gene: TRBV5-1
CDR3 protein: ASSQTVRNTEAF

J gene: TRBJ2-2
V gene: TRBV7-3
CDR3 protein: ASSLGVNGGELF

J gene: TRBJ1-2
V gene: TRBV12-3/TRBV12-4
CDR3 protein: ASSNPPFNYGYT

J gene: TRBJ1-3
V gene: TRBV12-3/TRBV12-4
CDR3 protein: ASSSDYSGNTIY

J gene: TRBJ2-2
V gene: TRBV7-9
CDR3 protein: ASSLFQSANTGELF

J gene: TRBJ1-1
V gene: TRBV25-1
CDR3 protein: ASSDSAGELGTEAF

J gene: TRBJ1-6
V gene: TRBV2
CDR3 protein: ASRDRGYNNSPLH

J gene: TRBJ1-5
V gene: TRBV2
CDR3 protein: ASSPSGEGRPQH

J gene: TRBJ1-2
V gene: TRBV7-9
CDR3 protein: ASSAAGGTPVGYT

J gene: TRBJ1-3
V gene: TRBV25-1
CDR3 protein: ASIERGLGNTIY